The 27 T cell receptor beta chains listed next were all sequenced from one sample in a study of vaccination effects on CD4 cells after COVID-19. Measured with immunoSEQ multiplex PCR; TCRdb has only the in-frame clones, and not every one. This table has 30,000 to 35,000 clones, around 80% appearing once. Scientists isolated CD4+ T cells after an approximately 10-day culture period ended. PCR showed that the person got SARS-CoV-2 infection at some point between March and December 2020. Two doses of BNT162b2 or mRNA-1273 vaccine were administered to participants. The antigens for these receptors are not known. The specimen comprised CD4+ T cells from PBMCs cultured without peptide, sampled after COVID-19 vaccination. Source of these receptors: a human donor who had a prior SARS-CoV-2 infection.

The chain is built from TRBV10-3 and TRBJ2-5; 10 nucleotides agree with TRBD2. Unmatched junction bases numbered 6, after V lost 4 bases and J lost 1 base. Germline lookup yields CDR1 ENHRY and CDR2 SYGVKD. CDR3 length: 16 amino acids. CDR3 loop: CAISGSSGGAQETQYF. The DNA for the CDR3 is TGTGCCATCAGTGGTTCGAGCGGGGGGGCCCAAGAGACCCAGTACTTC.

CDR3 sequence: CASSLAGQRGTEAFF. CDR3 nucleotide sequence: TGTGCCAGCAGCTTAGCGGGACAAAGGGGCACTGAAGCTTTCTTT. V and J are TRBV11-3 and TRBJ1-1; D may be TRBD1 (6 bases). Trimming left V 1 base short and J 4 bases short, with 13 bases between. CDR3 length: 15 residues. Looked up from germline, CDR1 is SGHNT and CDR2 is YENEEA.

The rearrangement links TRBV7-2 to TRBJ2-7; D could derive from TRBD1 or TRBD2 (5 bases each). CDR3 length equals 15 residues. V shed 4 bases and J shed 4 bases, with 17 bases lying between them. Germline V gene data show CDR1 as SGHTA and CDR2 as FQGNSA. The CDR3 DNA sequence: TGTGCCAGCAGCTCGAGGGACGGTTGGTTTTACGAGCAGTACTTC. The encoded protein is CASSSRDGWFYEQYF.

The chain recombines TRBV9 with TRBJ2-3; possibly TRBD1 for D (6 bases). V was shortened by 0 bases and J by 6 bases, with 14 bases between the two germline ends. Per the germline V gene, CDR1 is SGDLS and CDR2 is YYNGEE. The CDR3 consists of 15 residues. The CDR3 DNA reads TGTGCCAGCAGCGTAGGAGCCCACAGGGCGGATACGCAGTATTTT. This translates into CASSVGAHRADTQYF.

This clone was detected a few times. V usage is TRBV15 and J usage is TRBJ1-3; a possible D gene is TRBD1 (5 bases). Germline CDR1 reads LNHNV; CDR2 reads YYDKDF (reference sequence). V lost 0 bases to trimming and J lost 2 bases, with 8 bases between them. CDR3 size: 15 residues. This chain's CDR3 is CATSRDAGAGNTIYF. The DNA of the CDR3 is TGTGCCACCAGCAGAGATGCGGGGGCTGGAAACACCATATATTTT. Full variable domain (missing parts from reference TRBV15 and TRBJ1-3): DAMVIQNPRYQVTQFGKPVTLSCSQTLNHNVMYWYQQKSSQAPKLLFHYYDKDFNNEADTPDNFQSRRPNTSFCFLDIRSPGLGDTAMYLCATSRDAGAGNTIYFGEGSWLTVV.

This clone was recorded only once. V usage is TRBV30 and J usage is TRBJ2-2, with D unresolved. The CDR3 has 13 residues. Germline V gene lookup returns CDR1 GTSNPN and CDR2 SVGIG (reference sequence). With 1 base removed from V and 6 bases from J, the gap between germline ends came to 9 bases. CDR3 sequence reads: CAWSGQVAGELFF. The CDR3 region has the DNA TGTGCCTGGAGTGGCCAGGTGGCCGGGGAGCTGTTTTTT.

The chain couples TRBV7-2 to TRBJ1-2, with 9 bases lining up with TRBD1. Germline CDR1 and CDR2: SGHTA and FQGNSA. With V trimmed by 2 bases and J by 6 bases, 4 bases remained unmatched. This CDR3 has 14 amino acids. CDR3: CASSLRTGVDGYTF. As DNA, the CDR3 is TGTGCCAGCAGCTTAAGGACAGGGGTGGATGGCTACACCTTC.

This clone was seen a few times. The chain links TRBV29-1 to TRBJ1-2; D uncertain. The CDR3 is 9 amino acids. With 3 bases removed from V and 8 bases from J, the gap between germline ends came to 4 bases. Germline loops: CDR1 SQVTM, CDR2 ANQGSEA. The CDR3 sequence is CSVDRGYTF. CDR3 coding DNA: TGCAGCGTTGATAGAGGCTACACCTTC. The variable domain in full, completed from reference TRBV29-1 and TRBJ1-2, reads SAVISQKPSRDICQRGTSLTIQCQVDSQVTMMFWYRQQPGQSLTLIATANQGSEATYESGFVIDKFPISRPNLTFSTLTVSNMSPEDSSIYLCSVDRGYTFGSGTRLTVV.

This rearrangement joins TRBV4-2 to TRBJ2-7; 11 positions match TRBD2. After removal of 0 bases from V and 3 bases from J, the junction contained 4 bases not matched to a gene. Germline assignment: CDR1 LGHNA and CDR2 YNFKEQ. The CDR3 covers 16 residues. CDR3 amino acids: CASSQEGTSGFYEQYF. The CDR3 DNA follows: TGTGCCAGCAGCCAAGAAGGGACTAGCGGATTCTACGAGCAGTACTTC.

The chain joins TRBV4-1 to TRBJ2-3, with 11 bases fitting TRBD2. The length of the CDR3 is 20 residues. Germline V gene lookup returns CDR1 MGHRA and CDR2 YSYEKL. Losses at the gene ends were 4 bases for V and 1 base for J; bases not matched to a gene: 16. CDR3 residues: CASSRKAGLAVEYGTDTQYF. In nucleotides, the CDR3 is TGCGCCAGCAGCCGGAAGGCGGGACTAGCGGTCGAGTATGGCACAGATACGCAGTATTTT.

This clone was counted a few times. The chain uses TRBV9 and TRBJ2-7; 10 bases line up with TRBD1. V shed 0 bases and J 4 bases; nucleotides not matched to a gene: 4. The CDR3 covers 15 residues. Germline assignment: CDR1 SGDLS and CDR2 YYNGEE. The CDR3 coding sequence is TGTGCCAGCAGCGTAGGGCCGGGACAGGGGTACGAGCAGTACTTC. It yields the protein CASSVGPGQGYEQYF.

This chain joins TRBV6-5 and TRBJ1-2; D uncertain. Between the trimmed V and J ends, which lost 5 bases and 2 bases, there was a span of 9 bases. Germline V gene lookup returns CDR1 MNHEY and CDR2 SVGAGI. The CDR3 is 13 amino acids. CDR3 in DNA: TGTGCCAGCAGTCTGGACTCAAACTATGGCTACACCTTC. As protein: CASSLDSNYGYTF.

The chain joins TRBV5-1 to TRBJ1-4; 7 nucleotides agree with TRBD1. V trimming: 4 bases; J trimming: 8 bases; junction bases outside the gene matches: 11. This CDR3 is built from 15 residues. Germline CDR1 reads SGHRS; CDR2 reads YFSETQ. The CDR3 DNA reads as TGCGCCAGCAGCCCACGGGACAGAGGGGACGAAAAACTGTTTTTT. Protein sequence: CASSPRDRGDEKLFF.

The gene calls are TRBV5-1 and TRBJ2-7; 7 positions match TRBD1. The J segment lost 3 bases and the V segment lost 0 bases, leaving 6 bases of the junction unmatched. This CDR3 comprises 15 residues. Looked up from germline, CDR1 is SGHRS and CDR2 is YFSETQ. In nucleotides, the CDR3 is TGCGCCAGCAGCTTGGTGGGAGACAGGGACTACGAGCAGTACTTC. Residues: CASSLVGDRDYEQYF.

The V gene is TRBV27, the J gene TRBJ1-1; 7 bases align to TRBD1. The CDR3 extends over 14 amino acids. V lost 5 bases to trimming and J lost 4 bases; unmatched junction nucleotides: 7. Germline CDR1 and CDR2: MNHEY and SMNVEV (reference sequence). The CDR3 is CASSPLRQGTEAFF. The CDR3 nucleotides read TGTGCCAGCAGTCCCCTTCGACAGGGCACTGAAGCTTTCTTT.

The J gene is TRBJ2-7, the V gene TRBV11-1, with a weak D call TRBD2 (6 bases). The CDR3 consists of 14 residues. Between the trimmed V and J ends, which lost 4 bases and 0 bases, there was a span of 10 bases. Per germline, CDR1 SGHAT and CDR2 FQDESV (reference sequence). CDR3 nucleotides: TGTGCCAGCAGCTCGACTAGATCCTCCTACGAGCAGTACTTC. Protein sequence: CASSSTRSSYEQYF.

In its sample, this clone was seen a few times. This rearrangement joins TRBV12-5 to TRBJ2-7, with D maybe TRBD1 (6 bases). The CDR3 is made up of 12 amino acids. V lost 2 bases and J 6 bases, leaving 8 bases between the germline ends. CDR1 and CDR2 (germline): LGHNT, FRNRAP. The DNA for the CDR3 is TGTGCTAGTGGTTTGACAGGGATCGAGCAGTACTTC. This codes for CASGLTGIEQYF.

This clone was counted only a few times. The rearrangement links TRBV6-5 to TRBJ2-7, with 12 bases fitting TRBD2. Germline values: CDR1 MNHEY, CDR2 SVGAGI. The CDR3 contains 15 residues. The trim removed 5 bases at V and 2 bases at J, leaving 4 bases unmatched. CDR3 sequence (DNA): TGTGCCAGCAGTCCCCTAGCGGGAGGGACCTACGAGCAGTACTTC. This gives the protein CASSPLAGGTYEQYF.

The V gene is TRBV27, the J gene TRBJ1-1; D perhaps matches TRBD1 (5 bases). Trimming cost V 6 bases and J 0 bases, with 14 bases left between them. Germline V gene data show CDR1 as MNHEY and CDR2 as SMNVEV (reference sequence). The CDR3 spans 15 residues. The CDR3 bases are TGTGCCAGCAGCCGCCCGGGACGGGTGAACACTGAAGCTTTCTTT. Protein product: CASSRPGRVNTEAFF.

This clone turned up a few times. The CDR3 protein is CAWRPGSYLETQYF. The CDR3 DNA sequence: TGTGCCTGGAGACCAGGGTCGTATTTAGAGACCCAGTACTTC. The rearrangement links TRBV30 to TRBJ2-5; D might be TRBD1 (5 bases). Germline V CDR1 and CDR2: GTSNPN, SVGIG (reference sequence). V was clipped by 3 bases and J by 4 bases, with 15 bases between them. The CDR3 extends over 14 amino acids.

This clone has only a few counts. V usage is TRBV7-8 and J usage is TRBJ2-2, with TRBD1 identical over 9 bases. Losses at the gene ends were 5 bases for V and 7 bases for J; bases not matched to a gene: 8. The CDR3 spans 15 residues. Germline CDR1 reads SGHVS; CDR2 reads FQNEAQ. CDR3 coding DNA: TGTGCCAGCAGCCTAGGGGACAGGGAGGGCGGGGAGCTGTTTTTT. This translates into CASSLGDREGGELFF. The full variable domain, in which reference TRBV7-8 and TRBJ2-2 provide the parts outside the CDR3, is GAGVSQSPRYKVAKRGQDVALRCDPISGHVSLFWYQQALGQGPEFLTYFQNEAQLDKSGLPSDRFFAERPEGSVSTLKIQRTQQEDSAVYLCASSLGDREGGELFFGEGSRLTVL.

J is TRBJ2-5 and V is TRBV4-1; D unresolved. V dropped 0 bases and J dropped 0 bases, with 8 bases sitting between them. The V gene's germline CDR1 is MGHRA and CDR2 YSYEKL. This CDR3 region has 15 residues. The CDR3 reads CASSQDIEYQETQYF. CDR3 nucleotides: TGCGCCAGCAGCCAAGATATCGAATACCAAGAGACCCAGTACTTC.

DNA of the CDR3: TGCGCCAGCAGCTTGGTTGTCCTACCTATGGACAATGAGCAGTTCTTC. Encoded protein: CASSLVVLPMDNEQFF. V gene TRBV5-1 combines with J gene TRBJ2-1, with D hard to call. The V gene's germline CDR1 is SGHRS and CDR2 YFSETQ. V lost 0 bases and J 5 bases, leaving 15 bases between the germline ends. The CDR3 runs to 16 residues. Looking up the rest from reference TRBV5-1 and TRBJ2-1 gives the full variable domain: KAGVTQTPRYLIKTRGQQVTLSCSPISGHRSVSWYQQTPGQGLQFLFEYFSETQRNKGNFPGRFSGRQFSNSRSEMNVSTLELGDSALYLCASSLVVLPMDNEQFFGPGTRLTVL.

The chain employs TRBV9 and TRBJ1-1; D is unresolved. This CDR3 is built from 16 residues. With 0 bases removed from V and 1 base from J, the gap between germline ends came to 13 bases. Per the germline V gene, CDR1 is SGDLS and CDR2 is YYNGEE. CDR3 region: CASSVARARKNTEAFF. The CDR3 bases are TGTGCCAGCAGCGTAGCGCGGGCGCGGAAGAACACTGAAGCTTTCTTT.

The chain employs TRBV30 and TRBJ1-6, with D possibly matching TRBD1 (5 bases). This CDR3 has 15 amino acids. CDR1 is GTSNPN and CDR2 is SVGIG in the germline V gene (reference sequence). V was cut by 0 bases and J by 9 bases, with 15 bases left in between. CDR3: CAWSVITGGGSPLHF. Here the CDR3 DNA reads TGTGCCTGGAGTGTAATTACCGGGGGAGGTTCACCCCTCCACTTT. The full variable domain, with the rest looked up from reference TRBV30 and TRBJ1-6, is SQTIHQWPATLVQPVGSPLSLECTVEGTSNPNLYWYRQAAGRGLQLLFYSVGIGQISSEVPQNLSASRPQDRQFILSSKKLLLSDSGFYLCAWSVITGGGSPLHFGNGTRLTVT.

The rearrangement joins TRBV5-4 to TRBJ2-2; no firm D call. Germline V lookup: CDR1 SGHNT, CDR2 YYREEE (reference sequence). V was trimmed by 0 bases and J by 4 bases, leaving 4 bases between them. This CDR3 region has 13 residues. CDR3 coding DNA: TGTGCCAGCAGCTTGGGCACCACCGGGGAGCTGTTTTTT. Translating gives CASSLGTTGELFF.

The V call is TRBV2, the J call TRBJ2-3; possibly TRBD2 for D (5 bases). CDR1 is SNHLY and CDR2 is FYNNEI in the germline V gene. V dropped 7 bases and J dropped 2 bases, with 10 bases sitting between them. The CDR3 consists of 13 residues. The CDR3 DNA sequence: TGTGCCAGCAATCCTAGCTTCACAGATACGCAGTATTTT. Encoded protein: CASNPSFTDTQYF.